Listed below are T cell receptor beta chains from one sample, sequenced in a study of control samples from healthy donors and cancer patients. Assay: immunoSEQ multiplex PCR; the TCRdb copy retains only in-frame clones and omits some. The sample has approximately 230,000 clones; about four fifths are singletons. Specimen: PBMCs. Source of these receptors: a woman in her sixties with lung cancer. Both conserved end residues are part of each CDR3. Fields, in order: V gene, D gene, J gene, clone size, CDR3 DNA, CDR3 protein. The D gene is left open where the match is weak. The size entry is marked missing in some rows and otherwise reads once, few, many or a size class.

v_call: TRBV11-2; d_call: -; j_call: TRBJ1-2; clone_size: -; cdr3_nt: TGTGCCAGCAGCTCGGTGACGGGGGGTGGAAACTATGGCTACACCTTC; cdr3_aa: CASSSVTGGGNYGYTF
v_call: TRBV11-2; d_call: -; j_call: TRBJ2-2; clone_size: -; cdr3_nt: TGTGCCAGCAGCTTAACTGGGGTATCGGGGGAGCTGTTTTTT; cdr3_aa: CASSLTGVSGELFF
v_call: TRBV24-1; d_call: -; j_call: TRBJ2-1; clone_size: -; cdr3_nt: TGTGCCACCAGTGATTCCGGGGGCGCCTACAATGAGCAGTTCTTC; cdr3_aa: CATSDSGGAYNEQFF
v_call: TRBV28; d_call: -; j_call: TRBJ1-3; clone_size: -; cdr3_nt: TGTGCCAGCAGCCTAATACGCGGGGTCTCTGGAAACACCATATATTTT; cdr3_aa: CASSLIRGVSGNTIYF
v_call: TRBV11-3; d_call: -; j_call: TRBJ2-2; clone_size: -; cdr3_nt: TGTGCCAGCAGCTTTGGGGTTCCCCCCGGGGAGCTGTTTTTT; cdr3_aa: CASSFGVPPGELFF
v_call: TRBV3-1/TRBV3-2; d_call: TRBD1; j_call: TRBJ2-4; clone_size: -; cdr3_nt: TGTGCCAGCAGCCAAGGGGGGACAGGGATGGGCAAAAACATTCAGTACTTC; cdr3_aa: CASSQGGTGMGKNIQYF
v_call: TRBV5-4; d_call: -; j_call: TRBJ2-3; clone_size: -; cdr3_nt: TGTGCCAGCAGCTCAAAAGTAGGTGGTCCTGATACGCAGTATTTT; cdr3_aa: CASSSKVGGPDTQYF
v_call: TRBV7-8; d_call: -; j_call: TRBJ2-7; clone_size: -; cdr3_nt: TGTGCCAGCAGCTTTCCAGGGTACGAGCAGTACTTC; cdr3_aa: CASSFPGYEQYF
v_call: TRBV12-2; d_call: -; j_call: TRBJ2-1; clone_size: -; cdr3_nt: TGTGCAAGTCGCTTAGTTTCGGAGCTTGTCACCTACAATGAGCAGTTCTTC; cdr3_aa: CASRLVSELVTYNEQFF
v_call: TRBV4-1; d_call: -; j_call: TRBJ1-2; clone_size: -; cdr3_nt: TGCGCCAGCAGCCAAGATCGGGGGAACTATGGCTACACCTTC; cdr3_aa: CASSQDRGNYGYTF
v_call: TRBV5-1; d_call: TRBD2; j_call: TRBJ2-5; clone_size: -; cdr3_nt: TGCGCCAGCAGCTTGGGACTAGCGGGGGGGGGAGAGACCCAGTACTTC; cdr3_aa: CASSLGLAGGGETQYF
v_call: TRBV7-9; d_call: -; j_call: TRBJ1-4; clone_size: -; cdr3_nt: TGTGCCAGCAGCAGGAGGGAATCGAATGAAAAACTGTTTTTT; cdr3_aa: CASSRRESNEKLFF
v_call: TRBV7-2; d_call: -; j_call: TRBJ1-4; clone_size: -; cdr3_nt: TGTGCCAGCAGCCGCGGTGGGGCCACTAATGAAAAACTGTTTTTT; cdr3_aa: CASSRGGATNEKLFF
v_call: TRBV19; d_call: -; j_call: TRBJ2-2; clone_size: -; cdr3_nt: TGTGCCAGTAGTATTACGGGACGGGGGTCCGGGGAGCTGTTTTTT; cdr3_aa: CASSITGRGSGELFF
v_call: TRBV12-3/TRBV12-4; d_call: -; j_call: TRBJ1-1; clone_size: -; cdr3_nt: TGTGCCAGCAGTACCCGGGAGGACACTGAAGCTTTCTTT; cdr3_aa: CASSTREDTEAFF
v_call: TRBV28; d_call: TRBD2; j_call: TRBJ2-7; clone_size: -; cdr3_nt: TGTGCCAGCAGTTTAAACTCCGGGACTAGAGATTCGTACTTC; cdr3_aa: CASSLNSGTRDSYF
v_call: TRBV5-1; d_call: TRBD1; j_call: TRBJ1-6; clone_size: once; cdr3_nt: TGCGCCAGCAGCCTGGGACAGGATAATTCACCCCTCCACTTT; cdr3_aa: CASSLGQDNSPLHF
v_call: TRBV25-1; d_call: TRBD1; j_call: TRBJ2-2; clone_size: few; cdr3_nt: TGTGCCAGCAGTGATTGGACAGGGGGGAACGCCGGGGAGCTGTTTTTT; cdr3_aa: CASSDWTGGNAGELFF
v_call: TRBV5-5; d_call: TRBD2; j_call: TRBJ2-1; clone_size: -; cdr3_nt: TGTGCCAGCAGGATATCATTAGCGGGGGCGTACAATGAGCAGTTCTTC; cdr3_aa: CASRISLAGAYNEQFF
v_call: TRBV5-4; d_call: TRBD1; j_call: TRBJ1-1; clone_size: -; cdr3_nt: TGTGCCAGCAGCTCCAGGGGACAGGGGGGAACTTTCTTT; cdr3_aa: CASSSRGQGGTFF
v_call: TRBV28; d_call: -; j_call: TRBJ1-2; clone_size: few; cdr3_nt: TGTGCCAGCAGTTTCCTAGACTCCCGCGGCAGCTATGGCTACACCTTC; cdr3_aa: CASSFLDSRGSYGYTF
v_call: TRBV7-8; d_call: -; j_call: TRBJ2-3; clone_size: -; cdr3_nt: TGTGCCAGCACGGCTCTCCGGGCTAGCACAGATACGCAGTATTTT; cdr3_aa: CASTALRASTDTQYF
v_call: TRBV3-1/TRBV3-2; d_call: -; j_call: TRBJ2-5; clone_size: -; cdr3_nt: TGTGCCAGCAGCCAGACGAGAGAGACCCAGTACTTC; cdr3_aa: CASSQTRETQYF
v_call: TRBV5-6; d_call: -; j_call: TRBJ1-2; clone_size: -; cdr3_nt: TGTGCCAGCACCACCAGGGGATACAGCTATGGCTACACCTTC; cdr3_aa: CASTTRGYSYGYTF
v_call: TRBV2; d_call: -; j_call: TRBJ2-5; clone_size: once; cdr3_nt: TGTGCCAGCAGTGAATTTCCCCAAGAGACCCAGTACTTC; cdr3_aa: CASSEFPQETQYF
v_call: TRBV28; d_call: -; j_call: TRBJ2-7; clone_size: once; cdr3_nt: TGTGCCAGCATAAGAGACTGGGGATCCTACGAGCAGTACTTC; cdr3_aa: CASIRDWGSYEQYF
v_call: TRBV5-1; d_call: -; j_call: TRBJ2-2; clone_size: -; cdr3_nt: TGCGCCAGCAGCCTTGACCCGGGTGGCACCGGGGAGCTGTTTTTT; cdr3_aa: CASSLDPGGTGELFF
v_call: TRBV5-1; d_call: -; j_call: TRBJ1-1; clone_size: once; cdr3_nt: TGCGCCAGCAGCAATCAAGGGACATTAACGAACACTGAAGCTTTCTTT; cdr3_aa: CASSNQGTLTNTEAFF
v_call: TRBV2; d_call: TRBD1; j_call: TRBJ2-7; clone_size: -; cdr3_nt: TGTGCCAGCAGATCGGGACAGTACTACGAGCAGTACTTC; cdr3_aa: CASRSGQYYEQYF
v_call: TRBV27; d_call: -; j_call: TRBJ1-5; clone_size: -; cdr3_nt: TGTGCCAGCAGTTCTAGACCGGGGGTCAGCAATCAGCCCCAGCATTTT; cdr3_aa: CASSSRPGVSNQPQHF
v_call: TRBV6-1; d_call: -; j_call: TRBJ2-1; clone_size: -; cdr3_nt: TGTGCCAGCAGTGAACCAGGCAATGAGCAGTTCTTC; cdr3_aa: CASSEPGNEQFF
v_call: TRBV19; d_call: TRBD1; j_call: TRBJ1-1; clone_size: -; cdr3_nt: TGTGCCAGTAGTATAGGGGACAGGATAATTTCCACTGAAGCTTTCTTT; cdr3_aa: CASSIGDRIISTEAFF
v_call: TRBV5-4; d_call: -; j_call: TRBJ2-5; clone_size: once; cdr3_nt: TGTGCCAGCAGCCTTCAAGAGACCCAGTACTTC; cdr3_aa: CASSLQETQYF
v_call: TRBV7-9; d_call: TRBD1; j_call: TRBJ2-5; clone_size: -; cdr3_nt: TGTGCCAGCAGCTTTGGGGACAGGGGAATCCAAGAGACCCAGTACTTC; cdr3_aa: CASSFGDRGIQETQYF
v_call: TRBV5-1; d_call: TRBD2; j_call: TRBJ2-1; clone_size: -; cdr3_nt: TGCGCCAGCAGGGCTGGAGCGGGAGCCACGTACAATGAGCAGTTCTTC; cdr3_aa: CASRAGAGATYNEQFF
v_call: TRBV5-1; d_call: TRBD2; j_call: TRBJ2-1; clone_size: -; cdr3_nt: TGCGCCAGCAGGGTAGGTAGCGGGGGATCCTACAATGAGCAGTTCTTC; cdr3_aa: CASRVGSGGSYNEQFF
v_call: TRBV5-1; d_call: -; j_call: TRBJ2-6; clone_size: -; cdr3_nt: TGCGCCAGCAGCTTGAGCCCGGCTGGGGCCAACGTCCTGACTTTC; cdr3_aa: CASSLSPAGANVLTF
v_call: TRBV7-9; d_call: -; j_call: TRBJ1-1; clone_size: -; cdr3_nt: TGTGCCAGCAGCGAACGAAGGGTACTGAACACTGAAGCTTTCTTT; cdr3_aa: CASSERRVLNTEAFF
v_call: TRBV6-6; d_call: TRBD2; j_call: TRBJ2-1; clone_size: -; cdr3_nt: TGTGCCAGCAGTGCGACTAGCGGGAGAGACAATGAGCAGTTCTTC; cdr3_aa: CASSATSGRDNEQFF
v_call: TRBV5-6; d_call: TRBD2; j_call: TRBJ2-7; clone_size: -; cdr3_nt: TGTGCCAGCAGCCCGGGACTAGCGGATCTTACCTACGAGCAGTACTTC; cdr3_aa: CASSPGLADLTYEQYF
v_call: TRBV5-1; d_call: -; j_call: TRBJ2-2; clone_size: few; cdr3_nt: TGCGCCAGCAGCTGGTCCGGGCGCGGGAACACCGGGGAGCTGTTTTTT; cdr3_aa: CASSWSGRGNTGELFF
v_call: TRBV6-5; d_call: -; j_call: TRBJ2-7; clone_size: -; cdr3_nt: TGTGCCAGCAGGTGGGGGTTAGATTCCTACGAGCAGTACTTC; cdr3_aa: CASRWGLDSYEQYF
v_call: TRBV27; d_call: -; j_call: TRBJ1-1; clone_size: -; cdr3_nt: TGTGCCAGCAGCCTGAGGGGGGTCACTGAAGCTTTCTTT; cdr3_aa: CASSLRGVTEAFF
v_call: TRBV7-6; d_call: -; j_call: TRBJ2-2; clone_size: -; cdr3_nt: TGTGCCAGCAGCAACAAGTGGGGGGCTGAGCCCGGGGAGCTGTTTTTT; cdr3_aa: CASSNKWGAEPGELFF
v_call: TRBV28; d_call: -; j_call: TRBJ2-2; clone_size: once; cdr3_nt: TGTGCCAGCAGTTTGACAGTAACGAACACCGGGGAGCTGTTTTTT; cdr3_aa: CASSLTVTNTGELFF
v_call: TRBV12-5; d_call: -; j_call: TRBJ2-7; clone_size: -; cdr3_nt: TGTGCTAGTGGTTTAAACAGCTACGAGCAGTACTTC; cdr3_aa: CASGLNSYEQYF
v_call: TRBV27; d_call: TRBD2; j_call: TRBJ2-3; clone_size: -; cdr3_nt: TGTGCCAGCAGTAGTATGGGGAGGGGATTCATAGATACGCAGTATTTT; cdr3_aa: CASSSMGRGFIDTQYF
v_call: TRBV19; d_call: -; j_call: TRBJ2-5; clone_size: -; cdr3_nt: TGTGCCAGTAGTAGTTTGGAACAAGAGACCCAGTACTTC; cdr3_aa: CASSSLEQETQYF
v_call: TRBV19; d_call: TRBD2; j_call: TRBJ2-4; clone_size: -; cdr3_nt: TGTGCCAGTAGTTCCCTGCTAGCGGGCGTCGACATTCAGTACTTC; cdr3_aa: CASSSLLAGVDIQYF
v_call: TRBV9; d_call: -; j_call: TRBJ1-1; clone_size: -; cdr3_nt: TGTGCCAGCAGCTCACCGGGGTATAGCACTGAAGCTTTCTTT; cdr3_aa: CASSSPGYSTEAFF
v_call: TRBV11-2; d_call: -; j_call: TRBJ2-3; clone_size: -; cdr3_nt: TGTGCCAGCAGCCCCGCAGGGGCCCCCTTAGGTACGCAGTATTTT; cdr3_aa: CASSPAGAPLGTQYF
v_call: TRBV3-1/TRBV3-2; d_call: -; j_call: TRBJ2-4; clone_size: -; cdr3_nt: TGTGCCAGCAGCCAAGATCGAAGCATACAGGGACTCCTAGCCAAAAACATTCAGTACTTC; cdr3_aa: CASSQDRSIQGLLAKNIQYF
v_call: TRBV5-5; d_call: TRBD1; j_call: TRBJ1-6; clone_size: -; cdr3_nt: TGTGCCAGCAGCTGGACAGGGATGGATTCACCCCTCCACTTT; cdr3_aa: CASSWTGMDSPLHF
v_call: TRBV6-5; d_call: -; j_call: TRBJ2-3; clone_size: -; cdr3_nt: TGTGCCAGCAATGCGGGCGGGTTCACAGATACGCAGTATTTT; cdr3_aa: CASNAGGFTDTQYF
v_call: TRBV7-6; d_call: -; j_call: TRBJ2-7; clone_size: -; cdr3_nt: TGTGCCAGCAGCCAGGAGCTGGGCGAGCAGTACTTC; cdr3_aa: CASSQELGEQYF
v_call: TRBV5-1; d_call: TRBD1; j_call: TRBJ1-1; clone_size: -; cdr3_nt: TGCGCCAGCAGCGGGAGACAGGGTGTGAACACTGAAGCTTTCTTT; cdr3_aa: CASSGRQGVNTEAFF
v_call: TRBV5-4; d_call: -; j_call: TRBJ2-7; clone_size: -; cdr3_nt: TGTGCCAGCAGCTTGGACTTTTCGAGCTCCTACGAGCAGTACTTC; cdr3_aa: CASSLDFSSSYEQYF
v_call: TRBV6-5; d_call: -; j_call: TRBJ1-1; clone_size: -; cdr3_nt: TGTGCCAGCAGCTCGACACCGAACACTGAAGCTTTCTTT; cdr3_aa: CASSSTPNTEAFF
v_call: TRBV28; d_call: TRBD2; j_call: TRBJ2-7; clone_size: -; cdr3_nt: TGTGCCAGCAGTTCTTTCGGGACTAGCGGGAGCCACGAGCAGTACTTC; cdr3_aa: CASSSFGTSGSHEQYF